Presented here are 22 T cell receptor beta chains from one specimen sequenced in a study of identical twins. TCRdb processed the 5' RACE reads anew with MiXCR; each CDR3 protein has one entry. The profile shows a few hundred thousand distinct CDR3 sequences, 10% of them singletons. Sequenced sample: memory T cells sorted from blood. The receptors originated from a man aged 50 to 59 in good health.

There are many counts of this clonotype. V and J are TRBV24-1 and TRBJ2-5; D gene ambiguous. Germline V gives CDR1 KGHDR, CDR2 SFDVKD. V lost 5 bases and J 4 bases, leaving 10 bases between the germline ends. This CDR3 contains 13 residues. The CDR3 sequence: CATSGMERETQYF. As DNA, the CDR3 is TGTGCCACCAGTGGAATGGAAAGAGAGACCCAGTACTTC.

The chain carries TRBV6-2 or TRBV6-3 and TRBJ2-5; D perhaps matches TRBD2 (6 bases). Germline CDR1 is MNHEY and CDR2 is SVGEGT. V was shortened by 2 bases and J by 3 bases, with 19 bases between the two germline ends. There are 17 residues in the CDR3. The DNA for the CDR3 is TGTGCCAGCAGTTACGCCGTACCGGGGGTGAATAAAGAGACCCAGTACTTC. This gives the protein CASSYAVPGVNKETQYF.

This clonotype was seen repeatedly, ten times or more. The V gene is TRBV7-2, the J gene TRBJ2-1, with 10 nucleotides matching TRBD2. V trimming: 1 base; J trimming: 6 bases; junction bases outside the gene matches: 0. This CDR3 spans 14 amino acids. CDR1 SGHTA and CDR2 FQGNSA come from the germline V gene. CDR3 amino acids: CASSLGTSGNEQFF. Here the CDR3 DNA reads TGTGCCAGCAGCTTAGGGACTAGCGGCAATGAGCAGTTCTTC.

This rearrangement joins TRBV7-2 to TRBJ2-2, with 7 bases aligning to TRBD2. Looked up from germline, CDR1 is SGHTA and CDR2 is FQGNSA. Unmatched junction bases numbered 7, after V lost 3 bases and J lost 3 bases. The CDR3 consists of 16 residues. This CDR3 reads CASSLDGGRYTGELFF. The DNA for the CDR3 is TGTGCCAGCAGCTTGGACGGCGGGAGATACACCGGGGAGCTGTTTTTT.

This clonotype came up many times. The chain employs TRBV12-3 or TRBV12-4 and TRBJ2-1; the match to TRBD1 covers 8 bases. The CDR3 loop spans 15 amino acids. V shed 5 bases and J 1 base; nucleotides not matched to a gene: 4. For the CDR3, the DNA is TGTGCCAGCAGTCCAACAGGGGGGTCCTACAATGAGCAGTTCTTC. Translating gives CASSPTGGSYNEQFF.

This clonotype has at least ten counts. The J gene is TRBJ2-1, the V gene TRBV7-2; no definite D call. There are 16 residues in the CDR3. V was shortened by 2 bases and J by 5 bases, with 16 bases between the two germline ends. In germline, CDR1 is SGHTA, CDR2 FQGNSA. As DNA, the CDR3 is TGTGCCAGCAGCTTACAGGTAGGCCGGTGGAACAATGAGCAGTTCTTC. As protein: CASSLQVGRWNNEQFF.

The table lists this clonotype with many counts. The chain is built from TRBV29-1 and TRBJ2-5, with a possible D match to TRBD2 (6 bases). Deletions cut 8 bases from V and 5 bases from J, with 21 bases between. The CDR3 consists of 14 residues. Germline V lookup: CDR1 SQVTM, CDR2 ANQGSEA. The CDR3 DNA reads TGCAGCACCCGTGGGGGGTCACTTGGGGAGACCCAGTACTTC. Its translation is CSTRGGSLGETQYF.

In this sample, this clonotype turned up a few times. The CDR3 region has the DNA TGTGCCAGCAGTCATTGGACAGGGGGAGCCTATGGCTACACCTTC. It specifies CASSHWTGGAYGYTF. The genes are TRBV5-6 and TRBJ1-2; 10 bases are a match to TRBD1. CDR3 length: 15 amino acids. V was clipped by 5 bases and J by 4 bases; unmatched bases: 8. Germline CDR1 reads SGHDT; CDR2 reads YYEEEE.

The chain links TRBV28 to TRBJ2-7; TRBD1 or TRBD2 may be the D gene (5 bases each). The germline V gene encodes CDR1 MDHEN and CDR2 SYDVKM. V dropped 4 bases and J dropped 4 bases, with 11 bases sitting between them. The CDR3 covers 13 residues. CDR3 bases: TGTGCCAGCAGTTGGGGACGGGAATACGAGCAGTACTTC. This translates into CASSWGREYEQYF.

This clonotype was picked up many times. The chain recombines TRBV5-1 with TRBJ2-7, with D unresolved. Trimming stripped 0 bases from V and 3 bases from J, with 10 bases between. This CDR3 region has 14 residues. Germline V CDR1 and CDR2: SGHRS, YFSETQ. CDR3 loop: CASSLGGQIYEQYF. CDR3 sequence (DNA): TGCGCCAGCAGCTTGGGAGGTCAGATCTACGAGCAGTACTTC.

This clonotype turned up a few times. This chain links TRBV30 with TRBJ2-2, with a possible D match to TRBD1 (6 bases). Germline-derived CDR1 and CDR2 are GTSNPN and SVGIG (reference sequence). V gave up 2 bases and J gave up 7 bases, with 14 bases separating them. CDR3 length equals 14 residues. In DNA, the CDR3 is TGTGCCTGGAGTAACTTACAGGGTTACGGGGAGCTGTTTTTT. It specifies CAWSNLQGYGELFF.

This clonotype was found many times. The V gene is TRBV6-5, the J gene TRBJ2-2; a possible D gene is TRBD2 (6 bases). The CDR3 is 15 amino acids. V lost 2 bases, J lost 0 bases, and 7 bases lay in between. CDR1 and CDR2 (germline): MNHEY, SVGAGI. CDR3 sequence reads: CASSYTSTNTGELFF. The CDR3 coding sequence is TGTGCCAGCAGTTACACTAGCACGAACACCGGGGAGCTGTTTTTT.

There are a few counts of this clonotype. This chain uses TRBV3-1 with TRBJ1-3; weak D call: TRBD1 (5 bases). Looked up from germline, CDR1 is LGHDT and CDR2 is YNNKEL (reference sequence). This CDR3 comprises 14 residues. Trimming took off 1 base at V and 4 bases at J, with 8 bases between the two ends. The CDR3 region is CASSQAWGGNTIYF. DNA for the CDR3: TGTGCCAGCAGCCAAGCCTGGGGGGGAAACACCATATATTTT.

This chain joins TRBV5-6 and TRBJ1-5, with 8 bases that match TRBD1. V lost 4 bases, J lost 0 bases, and 3 bases stayed unmatched. The CDR3 consists of 15 residues. Germline V lookup: CDR1 SGHDT, CDR2 YYEEEE. CDR3 loop: CASSGQGNSNQPQHF. CDR3 sequence (DNA): TGTGCCAGCAGCGGACAGGGAAATAGCAATCAGCCCCAGCATTTT.

This clonotype was detected only a few times. The rearrangement uses TRBV3-1 and TRBJ2-7; D is undetermined. Germline V gives CDR1 LGHDT, CDR2 YNNKEL (reference sequence). The length of the CDR3 is 15 residues. V was clipped by 1 base and J by 0 bases, with 10 bases between them. CDR3 nucleotides: TGTGCCAGCAGCCAAGTGAGGACCAACTCCTACGAGCAGTACTTC. Amino acid sequence: CASSQVRTNSYEQYF.

This clonotype was counted a few times. The chain links TRBV6-5 to TRBJ1-2; TRBD1 might be the D (6 bases). There are 16 residues in the CDR3. The germline V gene encodes CDR1 MNHEY and CDR2 SVGAGI. Trimming left V 0 bases short and J 1 base short, with 12 bases between. The CDR3 region has the DNA TGTGCCAGCAGTTACTCGGGACACCAGTATAACTATGGCTACACCTTC. Amino acids: CASSYSGHQYNYGYTF.

The chain couples TRBV20-1 to TRBJ2-5; 8 nucleotides align to TRBD2. The ends lost 3 bases at V and 2 bases at J; junction bases unmatched: 11. The CDR3 is made up of 16 amino acids. Germline values: CDR1 DFQATT, CDR2 SNEGSKA (reference sequence). CDR3 sequence (DNA): TGCAGTGCTAGGAGGATTTCTAGCGGGTTACAAGAGACCCAGTACTTC. Amino acids: CSARRISSGLQETQYF.

This clonotype was counted once. The J gene is TRBJ2-3, the V gene TRBV6-2 or TRBV6-3; 11 nucleotides line up with TRBD2. After removal of 8 bases from V and 7 bases from J, the junction contained 11 bases not matched to a gene. Germline values: CDR1 MNHEY, CDR2 SVGEGT. The CDR3 is made up of 15 amino acids. Written as DNA, the CDR3 is TGTGCCAGCTGCAACCCGGGACTAGCGGCTAATACGCAGTATTTT. Protein sequence: CASCNPGLAANTQYF.

This clonotype was observed at least ten times. The V call is TRBV10-3, the J call TRBJ2-7, with D unresolved. Germline V CDR1 and CDR2: ENHRY, SYGVKD. The CDR3 extends over 13 amino acids. V lost 4 bases, J lost 6 bases, and 13 bases lay in between. CDR3 bases: TGTGCCATCAGTGTGCCAGGTCGGGCCGAGCAGTACTTC. As protein: CAISVPGRAEQYF.

This clonotype was recorded many times. The V call is TRBV20-1, the J call TRBJ2-1; no reliable D call. Germline V gene sequence: CDR1 DFQATT, CDR2 SNEGSKA (reference sequence). V lost 3 bases to trimming and J lost 14 bases, with 11 bases between them. This CDR3 contains 10 residues. This chain's CDR3 is CSASPAFEFF. The DNA of the CDR3 is TGCAGTGCTAGCCCGGCTTTTGAGTTCTTC.

The chain carries TRBV3-1 and TRBJ2-7; D tentatively fits TRBD1 or TRBD2 (5 bases each). This CDR3 has 15 residues. Germline V gene lookup returns CDR1 LGHDT and CDR2 YNNKEL (reference sequence). The V and J ends lost 4 bases and 9 bases respectively, with 22 bases between them. The CDR3 region has the DNA TGTGCCAGCAGCCCGCACCCGGGGCAGGCGACGGTGCAGTACTTC. This translates into CASSPHPGQATVQYF.

The V and J genes are TRBV4-1 and TRBJ2-7, with TRBD2 matching over 15 bases. The CDR3 covers 16 residues. CDR1 is MGHRA, CDR2 YSYEKL, per germline. Trimming removed 1 base from V and 5 bases from J; junction bases left unmatched: 3. CDR3 loop: CASSQVGLAGGDEQYF. DNA for the CDR3: TGCGCCAGCAGCCAAGTGGGACTAGCGGGAGGAGACGAGCAGTACTTC.